The clone carrying this T cell receptor beta chain was recorded a few times. The data are from a study of OX40 agonist ivuxolimab in advanced cancers. The table came from immunoSEQ multiplex PCR; TCRdb's copy has only in-frame clones and leaves some out. This sample carries around 36,000 clones, about 82% of them seen once, and the ten largest clones take about a quarter. The CDR3 spans 16 residues. Germline values: CDR1 LNHNV, CDR2 YYDKDF (reference sequence). Trimming took off 3 bases at V and 2 bases at J, with 15 bases between the two ends. Sequenced here: CD4+ or CD8+ T cells sorted from blood, sampled in a trial of the OX40 agonist ivuxolimab. The receptor was isolated from an adult with an advanced solid tumor such as melanoma, head and neck, liver or kidney cancer. The rearrangement uses TRBV15 and TRBJ2-3; D perhaps matches TRBD2 (6 bases). The CDR3 sequence is CATSRGRASDTDTQYF. In nucleotides, the CDR3 is TGTGCCACCAGCAGGGGTAGGGCTAGCGACACAGATACGCAGTATTTT.